This T cell receptor (beta chain) was sequenced during a study of T cells after yellow fever vaccination. Overall study findings and caveats: Most clones from primary vaccination resurfaced after the booster (about 95% CD4, around 90% CD8). A limited proportion of clonotypes was detected within both the CD4 and CD8 compartments.

Per the germline V gene, CDR1 is SGHTA and CDR2 is FQGNSA. There are 12 residues in the CDR3. With 4 bases removed from V and 7 bases from J, the gap between germline ends came to 8 bases. In this sample, this clonotype turned up once. Its antigen remains unidentified. TCRdb reprocessed the 5' RACE reads with MiXCR, giving one entry per CDR3 protein. Of roughly 500,000 distinct CDR3 sequences in the sample, roughly a fifth were seen once. The genes are TRBV7-2 and TRBJ2-1; D gene unclear. The starting material was PBMCs, obtained 15 days after the yellow fever booster vaccination. The TCR was taken from a man aged 25-45 years who received the YFV17D yellow fever vaccine. CDR3 residues: CASSSNRNEQFF. The CDR3 nucleotides read TGTGCCAGCAGCTCCAACAGAAATGAGCAGTTCTTC.